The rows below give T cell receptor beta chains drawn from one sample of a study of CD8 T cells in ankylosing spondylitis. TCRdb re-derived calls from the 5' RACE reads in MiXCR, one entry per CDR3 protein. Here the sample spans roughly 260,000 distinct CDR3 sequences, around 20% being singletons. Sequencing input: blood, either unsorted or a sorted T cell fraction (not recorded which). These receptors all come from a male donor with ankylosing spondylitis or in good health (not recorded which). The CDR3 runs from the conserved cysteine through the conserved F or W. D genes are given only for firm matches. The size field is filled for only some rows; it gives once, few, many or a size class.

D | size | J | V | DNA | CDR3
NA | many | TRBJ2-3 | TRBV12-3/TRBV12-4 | TGTGCCAGCAGTCCATGGGGACGGGGTAGCACAGATACGCAGTATTTT | CASSPWGRGSTDTQYF
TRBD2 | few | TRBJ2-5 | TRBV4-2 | TGTGCCAGCAGCCCGCGGACTAGCGGGAGAAGAGTAGAGACCCAGTACTTC | CASSPRTSGRRVETQYF
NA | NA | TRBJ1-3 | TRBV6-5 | TGTGCCAGCAGTTCGGAATTCTCTGGAAACACCATATATTTT | CASSSEFSGNTIYF
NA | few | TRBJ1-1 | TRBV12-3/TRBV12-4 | TGTGCCAGCAGTTTCAACGGAGGGTGGCGGAACACTGAAGCTTTCTTT | CASSFNGGWRNTEAFF
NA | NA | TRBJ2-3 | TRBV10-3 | TGTGCCATCAGCCCGGACAGTCATGAGGGGTACACAGATACGCAGTATTTT | CAISPDSHEGYTDTQYF
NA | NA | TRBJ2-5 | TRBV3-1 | TGTGCCAGCAGCCGCCCCGCGGGGTACCAAGAGACCCAGTACTTC | CASSRPAGYQETQYF
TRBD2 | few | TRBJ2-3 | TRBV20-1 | TGCAGTGCTAGAGATCCGGGGGGTCTGGCTAGCACAGATACGCAGTATTTT | CSARDPGGLASTDTQYF
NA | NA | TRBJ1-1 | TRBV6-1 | TGTGCCAGCAGTGAACGGGGGGCCGCTGAAGCTTTCTTT | CASSERGAAEAFF
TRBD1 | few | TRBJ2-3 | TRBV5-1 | TGCGCCAGCAGCCTACAAGGGGGCCTTCGGGTAGATACGCAGTATTTT | CASSLQGGLRVDTQYF
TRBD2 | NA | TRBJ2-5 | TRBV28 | TGTGCCAGCAGTTCCTCCCTAGCGGGGCTACAAGAGACCCAGTACTTC | CASSSSLAGLQETQYF
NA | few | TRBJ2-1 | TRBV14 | TGTGCCAGCAGCCAAGGGACTAATCTAGGCGGTGAGCAGTTCTTC | CASSQGTNLGGEQFF
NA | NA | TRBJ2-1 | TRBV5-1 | TGCGCCAGCAGCCCACTGGACAGCCCCAATGAGCAGTTCTTC | CASSPLDSPNEQFF
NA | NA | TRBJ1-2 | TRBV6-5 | TGTGCCAGCAGTTACTGGCAGGGGAAATCTATGAGCTACACCTTC | CASSYWQGKSMSYTF
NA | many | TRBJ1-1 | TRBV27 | TGTGCCAGCAGTTTACTCGGGTACACTGAAGCTTTCTTT | CASSLLGYTEAFF
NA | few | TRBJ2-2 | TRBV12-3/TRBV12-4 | TGTGCCAGCAGAAGTTTCGGGGCCATTCATGGCGGGGAGCTGTTTTTT | CASRSFGAIHGGELFF
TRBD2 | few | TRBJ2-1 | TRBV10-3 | TGTGCCATCAGTACTAGCGGGAAGAATGAGCAGTTCTTC | CAISTSGKNEQFF
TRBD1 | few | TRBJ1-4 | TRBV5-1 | TGCGCCAGCAGAGGACAGGTGACGAATGAAAAACTGTTTTTT | CASRGQVTNEKLFF
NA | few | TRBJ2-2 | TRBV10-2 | TGCGCCAGCAGTGAGTTTGGGTGGGACACCGGGGAGCTGTTTTTT | CASSEFGWDTGELFF
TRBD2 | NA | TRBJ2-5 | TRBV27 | TGTGCCAGCAGACCAGCGGGGGGGCGAGAGACCCAGTACTTC | CASRPAGGRETQYF
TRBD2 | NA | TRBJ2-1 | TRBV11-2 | TGTGCCAGCAGCCGGGGGGGGTACAATGAGCAGTTCTTC | CASSRGGYNEQFF
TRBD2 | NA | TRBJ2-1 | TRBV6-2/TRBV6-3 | TGTGCCAGCAGTCCGGGACTAGCGGGAGTGCTCTCATACAATGAGCAGTTCTTC | CASSPGLAGVLSYNEQFF
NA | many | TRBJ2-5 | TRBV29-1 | TGCAGCGTTGAGTACGGGATGCTGGAGACCCAGTACTTC | CSVEYGMLETQYF
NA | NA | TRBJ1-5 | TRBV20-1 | TGCAGTGCTAGGCGACAGGATAGCAATCAGCCCCAGCATTTT | CSARRQDSNQPQHF
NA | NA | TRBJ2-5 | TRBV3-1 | TGTGCCAGCAGCCAAGGTAACTCCCGGACGCGACAGAGTACCCAGTACTTC | CASSQGNSRTRQSTQYF
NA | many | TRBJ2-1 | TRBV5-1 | TGTGCCAGCAGTTTGGGGAACAATGAGCAGTTCTTC | CASSLGNNEQFF
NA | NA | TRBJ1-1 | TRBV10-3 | TGTGCCATCAGCACTAACGGGGGGCCGAACACTGAAGCTTTCTTT | CAISTNGGPNTEAFF
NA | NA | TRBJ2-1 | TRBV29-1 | TGCAGCGTTGAAAGTTTCTTAAACAATGAGCAGTTCTTC | CSVESFLNNEQFF
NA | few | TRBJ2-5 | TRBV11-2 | TGTGCCAGCAGCGCAAAAGGACACAAAGAGACCCAGTACTTC | CASSAKGHKETQYF
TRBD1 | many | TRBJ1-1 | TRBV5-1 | TGCGCCAGCAGGGGACAGGAGAACACTGAAGCTTTCTTT | CASRGQENTEAFF
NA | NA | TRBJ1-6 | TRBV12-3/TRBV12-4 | TGTGCCAGCAGTTTAATGCAGGGCCCCAATTCACCCCTCCACTTT | CASSLMQGPNSPLHF
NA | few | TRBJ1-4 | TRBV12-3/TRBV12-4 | TGTGCCAGCAGCCCCAGCCCCGCCAGCAATGAAAAACTGTTTTTT | CASSPSPASNEKLFF
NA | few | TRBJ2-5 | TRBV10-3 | TGTGCCATCAGTGAGTCGGGGGCAGAGACCCAGTACTTC | CAISESGAETQYF
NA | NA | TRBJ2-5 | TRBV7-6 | TGTGCCAGCAGCCCCCGGATTCAAGAGACCCAGTACTTC | CASSPRIQETQYF
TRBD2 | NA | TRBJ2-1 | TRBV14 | TGTGCCAGCAGCCAAGAGGGTAGCGGGAAGCACAATGAGCAGTTCTTC | CASSQEGSGKHNEQFF
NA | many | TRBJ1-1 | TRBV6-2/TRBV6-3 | TGTGCCAGCAGGGTGGATGGGAACACTGAAGCTTTCTTT | CASRVDGNTEAFF
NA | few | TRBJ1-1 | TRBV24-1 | TGTGCCACCAGTGATCCAAGCCGCGACACTGAAGCTTTCTTT | CATSDPSRDTEAFF
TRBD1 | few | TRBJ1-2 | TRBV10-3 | TGTGCCATCAGTGCGGGGACAGGGGCGAACTATGGCTACACCTTC | CAISAGTGANYGYTF
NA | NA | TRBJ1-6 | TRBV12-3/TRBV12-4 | TGTGCCAGCACCGTTAGTGGTTCACCCCTCCACTTT | CASTVSGSPLHF
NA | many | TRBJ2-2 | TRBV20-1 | TGCAGTGCTAGAGATCCCAATGGCGGGGAGCTGTTTTTT | CSARDPNGGELFF
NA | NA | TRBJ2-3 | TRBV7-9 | TGTGCCAGCAGCTTAGCGCCGGGGGTCGGGTATTTT | CASSLAPGVGYF
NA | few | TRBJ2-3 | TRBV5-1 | TGCGCCAGCAGCTTGGTCCCCCGAGGGGTTAGCACAGATACGCAGTATTTT | CASSLVPRGVSTDTQYF
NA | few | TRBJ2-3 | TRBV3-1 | TGTGCCAGCAGCCAAGGCTCGGGGAATACGCAGTATTTT | CASSQGSGNTQYF
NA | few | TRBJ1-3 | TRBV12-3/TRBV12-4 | TGTGCCAGCAGTCCTGGAAACACCATATATTTT | CASSPGNTIYF
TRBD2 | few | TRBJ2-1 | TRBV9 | TGTGCCAGCAGCGTAACAAGCGGGAGGTGGGATGAGCAGTTCTTC | CASSVTSGRWDEQFF
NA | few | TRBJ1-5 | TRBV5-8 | TGTGCCAGCAGCTTGGGCTCGATATTGGATCAGCCCCAGCATTTT | CASSLGSILDQPQHF
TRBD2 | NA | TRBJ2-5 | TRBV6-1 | TGTGCCAGCAGCCAACTAGCGGGGGGGCAAGAGACCCAGTACTTC | CASSQLAGGQETQYF
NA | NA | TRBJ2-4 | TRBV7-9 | TGTGCCAGCTCCAAACAGACCTCCATTGCTCCCCCAAACATTCAGTACTTC | CASSKQTSIAPPNIQYF
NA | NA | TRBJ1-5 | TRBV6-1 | TGTGCCAGCACCCGCACCAATTTTCAGCCCCAGCATTTT | CASTRTNFQPQHF
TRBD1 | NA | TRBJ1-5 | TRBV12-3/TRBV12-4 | TGTGCCAGCAGTCCCCAGGGGGCAAGCAATCAGCCCCAGCATTTT | CASSPQGASNQPQHF
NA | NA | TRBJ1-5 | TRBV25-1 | TGTGCCAGCAGTGAATCCGTCATCAACGCTGATCAGCCCCAGCATTTT | CASSESVINADQPQHF